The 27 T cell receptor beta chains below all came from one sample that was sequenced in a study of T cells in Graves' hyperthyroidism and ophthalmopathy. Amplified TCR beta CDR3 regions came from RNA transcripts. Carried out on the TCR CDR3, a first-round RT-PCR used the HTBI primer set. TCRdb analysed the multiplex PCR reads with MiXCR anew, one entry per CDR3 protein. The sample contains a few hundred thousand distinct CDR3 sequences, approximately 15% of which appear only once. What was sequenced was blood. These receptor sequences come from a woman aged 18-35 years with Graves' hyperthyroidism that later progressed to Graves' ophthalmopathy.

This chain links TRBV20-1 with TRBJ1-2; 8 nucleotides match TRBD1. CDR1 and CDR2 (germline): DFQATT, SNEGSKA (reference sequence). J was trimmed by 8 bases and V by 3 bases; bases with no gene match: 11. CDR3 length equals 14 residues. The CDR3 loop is CSARDTGQAGGYTF. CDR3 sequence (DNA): TGCAGTGCTAGGGATACGGGACAGGCGGGCGGCTACACCTTC.

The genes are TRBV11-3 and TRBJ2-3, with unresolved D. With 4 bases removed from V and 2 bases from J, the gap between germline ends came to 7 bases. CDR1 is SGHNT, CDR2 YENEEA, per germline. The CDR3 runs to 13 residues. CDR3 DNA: TGTGCCAGCAGCTCCGAACACACAGATACGCAGTATTTT. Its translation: CASSSEHTDTQYF.

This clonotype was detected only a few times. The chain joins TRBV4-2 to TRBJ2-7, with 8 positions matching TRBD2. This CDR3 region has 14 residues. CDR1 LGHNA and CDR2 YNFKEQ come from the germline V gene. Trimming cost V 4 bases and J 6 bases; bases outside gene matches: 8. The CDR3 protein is CASSPRAGAREQYF. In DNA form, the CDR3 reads TGTGCCAGCAGCCCCCGAGCGGGAGCGCGCGAGCAGTACTTC.

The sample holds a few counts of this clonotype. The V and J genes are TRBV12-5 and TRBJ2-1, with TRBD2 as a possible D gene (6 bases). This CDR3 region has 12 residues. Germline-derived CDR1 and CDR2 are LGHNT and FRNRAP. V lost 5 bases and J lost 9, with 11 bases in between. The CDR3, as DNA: TGTGCTAGTGGTCTGGACGGGGGTGAGCAGTTCTTC. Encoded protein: CASGLDGGEQFF.

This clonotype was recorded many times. This CDR3 reads CASSSDNAYGYTF. CDR3 nucleotides: TGTGCCAGCAGCTCCGACAACGCCTATGGCTACACCTTC. The chain employs TRBV28 and TRBJ1-2; D is unresolved. CDR3 size: 13 residues. Germline CDR1 is MDHEN and CDR2 is SYDVKM. The V gene lost 6 bases and the J gene lost 4 bases, with 12 bases spanning the gap.

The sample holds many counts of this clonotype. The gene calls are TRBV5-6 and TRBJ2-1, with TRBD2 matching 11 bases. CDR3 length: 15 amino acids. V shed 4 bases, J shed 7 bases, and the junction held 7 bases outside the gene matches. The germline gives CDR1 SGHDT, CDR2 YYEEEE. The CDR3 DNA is TGTGCCAGCAGCCCTACTAGCGGGAGAGTAAATGAGCAGTTCTTC. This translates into CASSPTSGRVNEQFF.

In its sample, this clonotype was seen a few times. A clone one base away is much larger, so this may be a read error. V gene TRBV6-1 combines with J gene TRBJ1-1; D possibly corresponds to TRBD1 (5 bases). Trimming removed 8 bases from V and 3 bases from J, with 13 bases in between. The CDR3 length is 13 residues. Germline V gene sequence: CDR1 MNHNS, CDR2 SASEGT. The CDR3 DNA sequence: TGTGCCAGCGGTGCCGAAGGGGACACTGAAGCTTTCTTT. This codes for CASGAEGDTEAFF.

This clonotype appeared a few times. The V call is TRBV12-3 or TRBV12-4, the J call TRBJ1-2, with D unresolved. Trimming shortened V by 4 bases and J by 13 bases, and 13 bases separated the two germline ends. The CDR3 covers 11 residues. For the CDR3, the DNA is TGTGCCAGCAGTTCTGAGTTATCAATCACCTTC. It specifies CASSSELSITF.

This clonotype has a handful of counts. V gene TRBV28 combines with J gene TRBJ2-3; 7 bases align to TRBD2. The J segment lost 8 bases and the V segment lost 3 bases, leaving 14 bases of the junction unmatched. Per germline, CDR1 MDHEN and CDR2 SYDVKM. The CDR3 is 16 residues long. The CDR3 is CASSFGDHRAGRTQYF. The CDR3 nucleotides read TGTGCCAGCAGTTTCGGGGATCACCGAGCGGGACGTACGCAGTATTTT.

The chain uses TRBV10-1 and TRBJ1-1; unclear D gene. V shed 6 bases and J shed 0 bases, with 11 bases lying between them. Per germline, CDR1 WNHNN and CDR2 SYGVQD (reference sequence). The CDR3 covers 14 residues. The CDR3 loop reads CASSGGRVNTEAFF. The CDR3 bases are TGCGCCAGCAGCGGCGGACGAGTGAACACTGAAGCTTTCTTT.

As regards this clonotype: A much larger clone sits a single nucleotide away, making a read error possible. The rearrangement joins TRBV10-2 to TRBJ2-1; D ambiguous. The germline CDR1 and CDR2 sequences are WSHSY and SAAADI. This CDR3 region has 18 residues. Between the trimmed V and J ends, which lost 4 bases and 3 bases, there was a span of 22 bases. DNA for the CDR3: TGCGCCAGCAGTGTGCCGTATCGGAAGTACGTTTACTACAATGAGCAGTTCTTC. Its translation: CASSVPYRKYVYYNEQFF.

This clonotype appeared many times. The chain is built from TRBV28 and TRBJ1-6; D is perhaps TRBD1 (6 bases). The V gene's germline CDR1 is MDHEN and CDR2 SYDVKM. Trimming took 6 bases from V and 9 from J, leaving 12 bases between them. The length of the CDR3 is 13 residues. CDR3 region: CASRLKGVSPLHF. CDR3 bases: TGTGCCAGCAGACTCAAGGGGGTTTCACCCCTCCACTTT.

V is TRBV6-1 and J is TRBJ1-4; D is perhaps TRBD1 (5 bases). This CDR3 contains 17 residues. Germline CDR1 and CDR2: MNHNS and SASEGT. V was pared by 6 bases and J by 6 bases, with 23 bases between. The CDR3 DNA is TGTGCCAGCAGAAGTAACCCAGGGCAACTAATTGATGAAAAACTGTTTTTT. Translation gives CASRSNPGQLIDEKLFF.

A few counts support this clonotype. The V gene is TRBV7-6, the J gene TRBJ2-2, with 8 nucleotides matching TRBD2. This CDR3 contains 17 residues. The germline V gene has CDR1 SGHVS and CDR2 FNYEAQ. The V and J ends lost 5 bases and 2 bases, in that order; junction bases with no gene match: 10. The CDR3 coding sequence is TGTGCCAGCAGCCCCGCGGGGGGACTGATTAACACCGGGGAGCTGTTTTTT. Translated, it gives CASSPAGGLINTGELFF.

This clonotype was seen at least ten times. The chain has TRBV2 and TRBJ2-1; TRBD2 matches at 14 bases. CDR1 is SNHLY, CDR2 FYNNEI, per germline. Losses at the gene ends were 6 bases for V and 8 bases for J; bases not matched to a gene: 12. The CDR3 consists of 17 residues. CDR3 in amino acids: CASRQTSGRAIIDEQFF. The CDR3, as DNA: TGTGCCAGCAGGCAGACTAGCGGGAGGGCCATTATAGATGAGCAGTTCTTC.

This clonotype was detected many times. CDR3: CASSEFDSNYGYTF. DNA for the CDR3: TGTGCCAGCAGTGAATTTGACAGTAACTATGGCTACACCTTC. The chain combines TRBV6-1 with TRBJ1-2; D may be TRBD1 (5 bases). Germline V gives CDR1 MNHNS, CDR2 SASEGT. The germline V and J ends were trimmed by 2 bases and 1 base, with 8 bases remaining between them. The length of the CDR3 is 14 residues.

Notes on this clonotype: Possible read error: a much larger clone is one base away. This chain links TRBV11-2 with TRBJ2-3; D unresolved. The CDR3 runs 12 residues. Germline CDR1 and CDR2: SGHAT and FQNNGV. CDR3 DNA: TGTGCCAGCAGCGCCGTAGCAGATACGCTGTATTTT. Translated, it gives CASSAVADTLYF.

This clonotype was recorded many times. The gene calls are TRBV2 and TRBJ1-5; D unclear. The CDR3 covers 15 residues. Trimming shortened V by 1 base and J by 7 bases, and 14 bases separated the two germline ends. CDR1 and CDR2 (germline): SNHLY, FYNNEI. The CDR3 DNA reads TGTGCCAGCAGTGAAGGTCGACGTTTTGGACAGCCCCAGCATTTT. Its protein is CASSEGRRFGQPQHF.

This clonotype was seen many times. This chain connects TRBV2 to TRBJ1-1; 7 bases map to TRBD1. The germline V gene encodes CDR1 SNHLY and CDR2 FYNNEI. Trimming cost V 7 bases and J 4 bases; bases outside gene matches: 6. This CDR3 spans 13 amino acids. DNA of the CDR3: TGTGCCAGCAAGGGGGCGGGTGGCACTGAAGCTTTCTTT. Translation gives CASKGAGGTEAFF.

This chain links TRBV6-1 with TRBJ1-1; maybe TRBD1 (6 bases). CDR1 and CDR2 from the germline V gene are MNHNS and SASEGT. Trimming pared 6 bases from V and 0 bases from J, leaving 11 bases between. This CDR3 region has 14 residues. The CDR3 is CASRDSRMNTEAFF. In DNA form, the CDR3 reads TGTGCCAGCAGGGACAGTAGAATGAACACTGAAGCTTTCTTT.

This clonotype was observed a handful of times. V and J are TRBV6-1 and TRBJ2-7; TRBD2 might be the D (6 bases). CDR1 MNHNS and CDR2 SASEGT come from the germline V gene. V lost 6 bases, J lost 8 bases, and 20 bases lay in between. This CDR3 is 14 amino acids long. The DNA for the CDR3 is TGTGCCAGCAGCCGCCGGGACTCACCTCAAAAGCAGTACTTC. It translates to CASSRRDSPQKQYF.

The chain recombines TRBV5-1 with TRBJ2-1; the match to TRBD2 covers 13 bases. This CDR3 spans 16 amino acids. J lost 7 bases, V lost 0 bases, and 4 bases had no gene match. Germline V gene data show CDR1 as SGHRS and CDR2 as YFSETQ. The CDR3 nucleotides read TGCGCCAGCAGCTTGGGGGCACTAGCGGGAGGGAATGAGCAGTTCTTC. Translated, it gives CASSLGALAGGNEQFF.

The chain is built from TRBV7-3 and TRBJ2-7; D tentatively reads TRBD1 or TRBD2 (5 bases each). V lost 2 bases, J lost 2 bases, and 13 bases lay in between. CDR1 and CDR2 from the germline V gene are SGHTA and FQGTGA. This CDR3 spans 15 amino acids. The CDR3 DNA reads TGTGCCAGCAGCTTACACCCGGGGACCCCCTACGAGCAGTACTTC. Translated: CASSLHPGTPYEQYF.

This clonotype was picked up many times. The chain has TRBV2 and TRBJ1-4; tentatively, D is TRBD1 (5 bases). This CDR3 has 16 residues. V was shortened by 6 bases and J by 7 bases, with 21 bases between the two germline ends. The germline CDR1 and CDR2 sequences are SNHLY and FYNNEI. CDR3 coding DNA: TGTGCCAGCAGCGAGTTGATTTGGGGGGAGAGTGAAAAACTGTTTTTT. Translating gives CASSELIWGESEKLFF.

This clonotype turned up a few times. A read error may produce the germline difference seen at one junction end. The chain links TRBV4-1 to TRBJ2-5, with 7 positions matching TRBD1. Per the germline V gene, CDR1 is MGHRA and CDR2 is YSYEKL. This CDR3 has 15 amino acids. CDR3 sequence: CASSQSTGVGETQYF. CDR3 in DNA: TGCGCCAGCAGCCAATCCACAGGGGTGGGGGAGACCCAATACTTC.

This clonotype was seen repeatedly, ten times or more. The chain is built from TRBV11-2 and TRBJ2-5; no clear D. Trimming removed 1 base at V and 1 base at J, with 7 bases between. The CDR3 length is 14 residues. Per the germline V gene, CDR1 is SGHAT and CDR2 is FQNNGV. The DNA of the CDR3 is TGTGCCAGCAGCTTAGGACCGATCCAAGAGACCCAGTACTTC. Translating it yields CASSLGPIQETQYF.

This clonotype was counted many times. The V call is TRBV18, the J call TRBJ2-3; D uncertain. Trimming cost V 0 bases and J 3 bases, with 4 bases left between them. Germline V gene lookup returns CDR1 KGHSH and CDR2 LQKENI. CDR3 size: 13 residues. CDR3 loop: CASSPPETDTQYF. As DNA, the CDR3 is TGTGCCAGCTCACCACCTGAGACAGATACGCAGTATTTT.